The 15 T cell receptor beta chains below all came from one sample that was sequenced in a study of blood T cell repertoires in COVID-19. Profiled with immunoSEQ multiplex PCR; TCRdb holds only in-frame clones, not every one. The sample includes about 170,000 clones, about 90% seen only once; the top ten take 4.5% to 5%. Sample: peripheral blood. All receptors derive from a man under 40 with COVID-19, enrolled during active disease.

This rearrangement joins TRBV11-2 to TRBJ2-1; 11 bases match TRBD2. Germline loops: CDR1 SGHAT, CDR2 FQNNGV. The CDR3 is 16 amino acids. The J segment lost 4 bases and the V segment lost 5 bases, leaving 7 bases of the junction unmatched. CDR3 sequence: CASSPIAGGSYNEQFF. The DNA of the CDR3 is TGTGCCAGCAGCCCAATAGCGGGGGGGTCATACAATGAGCAGTTCTTC.

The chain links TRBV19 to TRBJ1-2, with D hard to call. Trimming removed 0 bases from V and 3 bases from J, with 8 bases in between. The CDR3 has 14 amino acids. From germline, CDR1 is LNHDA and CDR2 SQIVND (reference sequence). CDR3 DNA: TGTGCCAGTAGTATAGAACCAGGCGACTATGGCTACACCTTC. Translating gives CASSIEPGDYGYTF. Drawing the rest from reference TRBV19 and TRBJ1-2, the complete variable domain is DGGITQSPKYLFRKEGQNVTLSCEQNLNHDAMYWYRQDPGQGLRLIYYSQIVNDFQKGDIAEGYSVSREKKESFPLTVTSAQKNPTAFYLCASSIEPGDYGYTFGSGTRLTVV.

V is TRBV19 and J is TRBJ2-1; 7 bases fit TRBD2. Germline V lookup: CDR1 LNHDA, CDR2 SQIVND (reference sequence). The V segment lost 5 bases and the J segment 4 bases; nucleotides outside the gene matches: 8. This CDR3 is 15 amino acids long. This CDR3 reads CASSPSSGAYNEQFF. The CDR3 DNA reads TGTGCCAGTAGTCCGTCTAGCGGAGCTTACAATGAGCAGTTCTTC.

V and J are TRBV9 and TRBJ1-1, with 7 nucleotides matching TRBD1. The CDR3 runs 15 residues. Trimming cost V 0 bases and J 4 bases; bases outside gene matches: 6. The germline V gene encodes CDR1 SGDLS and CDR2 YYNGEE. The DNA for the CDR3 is TGTGCCAGCAGCGTAGATCCAGGGGGTTTCACTGAAGCTTTCTTT. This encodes CASSVDPGGFTEAFF. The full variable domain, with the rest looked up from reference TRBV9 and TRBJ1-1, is DSGVTQTPKHLITATGQRVTLRCSPRSGDLSVYWYQQSLDQGLQFLIQYYNGEERAKGNILERFSAQQFPDLHSELNLSSLELGDSALYFCASSVDPGGFTEAFFGQGTRLTVV.

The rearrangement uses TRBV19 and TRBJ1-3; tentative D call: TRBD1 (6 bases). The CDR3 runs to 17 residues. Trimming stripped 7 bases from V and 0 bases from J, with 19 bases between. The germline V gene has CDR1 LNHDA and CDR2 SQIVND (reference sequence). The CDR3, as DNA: TGTGCCAGTAACTGGACAGCTTACATGCACTCTGGAAACACCATATATTTT. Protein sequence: CASNWTAYMHSGNTIYF.

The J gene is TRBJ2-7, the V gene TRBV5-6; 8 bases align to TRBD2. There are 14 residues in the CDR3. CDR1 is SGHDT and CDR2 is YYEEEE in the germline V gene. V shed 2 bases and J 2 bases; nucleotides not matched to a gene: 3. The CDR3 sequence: CASSLRGGPYEQYF. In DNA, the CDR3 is TGTGCCAGCAGCTTACGGGGGGGCCCCTACGAGCAGTACTTC. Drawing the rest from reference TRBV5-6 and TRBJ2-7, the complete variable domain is DAGVTQSPTHLIKTRGQQVTLRCSPKSGHDTVSWYQQALGQGPQFIFQYYEEEERQRGNFPDRFSGHQFPNYSSELNVNALLLGDSALYLCASSLRGGPYEQYFGPGTRLTVT.

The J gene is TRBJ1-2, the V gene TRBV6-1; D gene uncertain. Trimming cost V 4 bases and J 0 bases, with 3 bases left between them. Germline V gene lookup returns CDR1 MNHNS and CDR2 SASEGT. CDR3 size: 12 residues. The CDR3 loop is CASSGPNYGYTF. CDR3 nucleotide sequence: TGTGCCAGCAGTGGGCCTAACTATGGCTACACCTTC.

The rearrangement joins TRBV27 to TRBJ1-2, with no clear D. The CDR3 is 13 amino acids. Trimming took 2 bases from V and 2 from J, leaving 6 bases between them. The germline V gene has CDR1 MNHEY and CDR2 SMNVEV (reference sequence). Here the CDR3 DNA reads TGTGCCAGCAGTTTAGGGCAGAACTATGGCTACACCTTC. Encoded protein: CASSLGQNYGYTF.

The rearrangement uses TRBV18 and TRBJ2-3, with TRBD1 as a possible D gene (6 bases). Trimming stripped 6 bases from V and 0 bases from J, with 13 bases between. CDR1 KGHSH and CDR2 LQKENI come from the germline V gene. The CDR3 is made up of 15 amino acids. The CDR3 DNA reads TGTGCCAGCTCGTCCGGACAGACTAGCACAGATACGCAGTATTTT. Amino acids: CASSSGQTSTDTQYF.

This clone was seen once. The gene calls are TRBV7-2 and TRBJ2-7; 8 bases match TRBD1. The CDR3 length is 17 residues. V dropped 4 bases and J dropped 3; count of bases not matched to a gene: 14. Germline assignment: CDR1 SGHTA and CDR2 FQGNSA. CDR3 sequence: CASSSTFPGQVHYEQYF. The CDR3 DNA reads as TGTGCCAGCAGCTCCACTTTCCCGGGACAGGTGCACTACGAGCAGTACTTC.

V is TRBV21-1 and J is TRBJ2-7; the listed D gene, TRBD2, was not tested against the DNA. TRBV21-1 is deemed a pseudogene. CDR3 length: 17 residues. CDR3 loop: CAGPEGRVSTAYYEQYF. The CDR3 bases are TGTGCCGGCCCCGAGGGCCGAGTTTCCACGGCATACTACGAGCAGTACTTC.

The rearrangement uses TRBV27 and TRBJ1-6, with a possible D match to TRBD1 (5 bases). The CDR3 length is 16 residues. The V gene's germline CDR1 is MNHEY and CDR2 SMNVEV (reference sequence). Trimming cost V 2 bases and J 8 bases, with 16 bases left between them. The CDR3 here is CASSLSAGLRYSPLHF. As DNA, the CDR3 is TGTGCCAGCAGTTTAAGTGCAGGGCTCAGGTATTCACCCCTCCACTTT.

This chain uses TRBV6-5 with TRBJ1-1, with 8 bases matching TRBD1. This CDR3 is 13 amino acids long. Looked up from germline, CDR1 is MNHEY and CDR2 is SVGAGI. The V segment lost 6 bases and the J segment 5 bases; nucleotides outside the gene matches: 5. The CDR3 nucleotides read TGTGCCAGCAGGAGACAGGGGAATACTGAAGCTTTCTTT. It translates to CASRRQGNTEAFF.

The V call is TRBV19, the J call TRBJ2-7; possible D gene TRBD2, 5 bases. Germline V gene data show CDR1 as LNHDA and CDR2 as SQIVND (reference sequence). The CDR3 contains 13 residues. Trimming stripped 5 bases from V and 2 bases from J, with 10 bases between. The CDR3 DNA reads TGTGCCAGTAGTCTAAGAGGGACCTACGAGCAGTACTTC. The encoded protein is CASSLRGTYEQYF.

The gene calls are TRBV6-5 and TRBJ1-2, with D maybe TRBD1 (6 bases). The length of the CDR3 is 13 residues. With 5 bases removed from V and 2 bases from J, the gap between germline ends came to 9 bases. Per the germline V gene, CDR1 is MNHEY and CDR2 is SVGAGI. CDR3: CASSPGQNYGYTF. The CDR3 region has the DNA TGTGCCAGCAGTCCCGGACAGAACTATGGCTACACCTTC.